The source of this T cell receptor beta chain is a study of OX40 agonist ivuxolimab in advanced cancers. Overall study: With a range of roughly 20 to 80, age averaged approximately 55 years, and about 83% were male.

Study conclusions and caveats: Nonresponders, in some cases, also had low normalized T-cell clonal expansion.

TCRdb's table, derived via immunoSEQ multiplex PCR, lists solely in-frame clones and lacks some. The sample contains 70,000 to 80,000 clones, about 91% of which appear only once. V was clipped by 1 base and J by 7 bases; unmatched bases: 3. This CDR3 is built from 15 residues. Germline loops: CDR1 SGHRS, CDR2 YFSETQ. Regarding this clone: Its target is unknown.

The gene calls are TRBV5-1 and TRBJ2-1, with 12 bases that match TRBD2. This material consisted of CD4+ or CD8+ T cells sorted from blood, taken in a trial of the OX40 agonist ivuxolimab. The TCR originated in an adult with an advanced solid tumor such as melanoma, head and neck, liver or kidney cancer. In nucleotides, the CDR3 is TGCGCCAGCAGCTTGCGGCTAGCGGGAGGGAATGAGCAGTTCTTC. It translates to CASSLRLAGGNEQFF.